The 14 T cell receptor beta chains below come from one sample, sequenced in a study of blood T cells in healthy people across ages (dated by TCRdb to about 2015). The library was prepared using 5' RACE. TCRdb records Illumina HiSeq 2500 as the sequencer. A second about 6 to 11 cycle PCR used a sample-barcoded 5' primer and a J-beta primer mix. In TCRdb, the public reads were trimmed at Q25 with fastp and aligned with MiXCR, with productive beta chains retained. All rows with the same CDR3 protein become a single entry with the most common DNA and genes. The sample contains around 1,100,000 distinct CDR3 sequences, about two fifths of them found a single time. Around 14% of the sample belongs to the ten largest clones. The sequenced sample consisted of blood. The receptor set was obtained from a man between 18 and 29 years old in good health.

The DNA of the CDR3 is TGTGCCAGCAGCACGCACTCTAGCACAGATACGCAGTATTTT. Translation gives CASSTHSSTDTQYF. This rearrangement joins TRBV7-2 to TRBJ2-3; D is unresolved. Germline CDR1 is SGHTA and CDR2 is FQGNSA. With 5 bases removed from V and 0 bases from J, the gap between germline ends came to 9 bases. This CDR3 contains 14 residues.

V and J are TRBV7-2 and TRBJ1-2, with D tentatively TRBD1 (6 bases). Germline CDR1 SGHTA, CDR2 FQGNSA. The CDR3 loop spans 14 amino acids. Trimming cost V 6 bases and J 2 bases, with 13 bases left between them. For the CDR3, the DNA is TGTGCCAGCAGGAAAGGGGGGTCGAACTATGGCTACACCTTC. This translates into CASRKGGSNYGYTF.

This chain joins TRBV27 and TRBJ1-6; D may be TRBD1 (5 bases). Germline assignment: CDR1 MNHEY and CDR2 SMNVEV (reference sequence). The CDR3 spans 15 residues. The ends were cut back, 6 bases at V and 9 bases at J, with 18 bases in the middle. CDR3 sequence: CASSSKQVAASPLHF. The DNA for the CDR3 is TGTGCCAGCAGCTCAAAACAGGTTGCGGCTTCACCCCTCCACTTT.

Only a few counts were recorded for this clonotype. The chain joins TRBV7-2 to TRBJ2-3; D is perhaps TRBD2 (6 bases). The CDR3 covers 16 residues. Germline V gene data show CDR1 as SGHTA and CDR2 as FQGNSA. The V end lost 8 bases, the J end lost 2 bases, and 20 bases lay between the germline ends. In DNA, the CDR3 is TGTGCCAGCTTAGCGGCACACGGCCTATTCACAGATACGCAGTATTTT. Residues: CASLAAHGLFTDTQYF.

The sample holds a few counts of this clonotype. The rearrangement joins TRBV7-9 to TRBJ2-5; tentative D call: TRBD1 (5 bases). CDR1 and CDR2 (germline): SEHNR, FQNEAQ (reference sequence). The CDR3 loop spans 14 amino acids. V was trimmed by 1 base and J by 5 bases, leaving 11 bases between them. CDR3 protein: CASSLVARVETQYF. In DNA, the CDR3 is TGTGCCAGCAGCTTAGTTGCCAGGGTGGAGACCCAGTACTTC.

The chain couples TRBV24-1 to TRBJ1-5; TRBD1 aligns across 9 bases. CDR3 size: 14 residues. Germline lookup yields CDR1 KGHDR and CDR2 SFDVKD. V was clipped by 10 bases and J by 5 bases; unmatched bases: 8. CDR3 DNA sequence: TGTGCCACTAGAACAGGGGGCGACGATCAGCCCCAGCATTTT. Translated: CATRTGGDDQPQHF.

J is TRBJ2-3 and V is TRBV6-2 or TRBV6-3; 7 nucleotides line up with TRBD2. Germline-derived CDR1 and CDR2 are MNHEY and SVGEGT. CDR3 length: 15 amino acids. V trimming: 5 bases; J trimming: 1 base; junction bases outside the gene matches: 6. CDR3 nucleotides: TGTGCCAGCAGTCCCCCCCGGGGGGGCACAGATACGCAGTATTTT. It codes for CASSPPRGGTDTQYF.

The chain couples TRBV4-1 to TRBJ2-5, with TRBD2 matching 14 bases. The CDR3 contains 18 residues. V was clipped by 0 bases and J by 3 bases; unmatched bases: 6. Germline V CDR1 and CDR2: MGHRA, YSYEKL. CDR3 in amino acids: CASSQDRGLAGGKETQYF. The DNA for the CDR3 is TGCGCCAGCAGCCAAGATCGCGGACTAGCGGGGGGAAAAGAGACCCAGTACTTC.

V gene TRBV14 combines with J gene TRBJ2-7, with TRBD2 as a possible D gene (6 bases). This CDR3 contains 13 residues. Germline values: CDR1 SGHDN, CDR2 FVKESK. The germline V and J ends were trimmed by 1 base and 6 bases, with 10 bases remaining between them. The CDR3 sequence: CASSQVTGSEQYF. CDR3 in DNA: TGTGCCAGCAGCCAAGTCACCGGGAGCGAGCAGTACTTC.

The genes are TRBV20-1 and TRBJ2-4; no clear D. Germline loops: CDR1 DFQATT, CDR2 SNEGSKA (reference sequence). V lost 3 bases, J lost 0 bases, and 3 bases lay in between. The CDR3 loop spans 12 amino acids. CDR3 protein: CSASLAKNIQYF. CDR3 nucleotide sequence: TGCAGTGCTAGTTTAGCCAAAAACATTCAGTACTTC.

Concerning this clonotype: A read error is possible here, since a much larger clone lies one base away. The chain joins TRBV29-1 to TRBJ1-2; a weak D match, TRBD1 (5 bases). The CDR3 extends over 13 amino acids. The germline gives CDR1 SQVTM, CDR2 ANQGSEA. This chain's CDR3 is CSAEDLQGIGYTF. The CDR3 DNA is TGCAGCGCTGAAGATCTTCAGGGAATCGGCTACACCTTC.

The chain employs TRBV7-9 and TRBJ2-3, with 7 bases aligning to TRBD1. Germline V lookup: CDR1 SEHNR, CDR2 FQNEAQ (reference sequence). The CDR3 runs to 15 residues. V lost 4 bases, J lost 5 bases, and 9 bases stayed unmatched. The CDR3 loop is CASSWTGAYIDTQYF. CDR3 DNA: TGTGCCAGCAGCTGGACAGGAGCCTACATAGATACGCAGTATTTT.

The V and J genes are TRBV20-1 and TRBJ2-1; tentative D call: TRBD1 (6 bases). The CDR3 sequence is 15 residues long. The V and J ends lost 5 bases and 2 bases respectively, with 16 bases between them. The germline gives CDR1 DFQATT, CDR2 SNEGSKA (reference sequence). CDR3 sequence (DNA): TGCAGTGCTGGACCCCAGGGGTCCCCCTACAATGAGCAGTTCTTC. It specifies CSAGPQGSPYNEQFF.

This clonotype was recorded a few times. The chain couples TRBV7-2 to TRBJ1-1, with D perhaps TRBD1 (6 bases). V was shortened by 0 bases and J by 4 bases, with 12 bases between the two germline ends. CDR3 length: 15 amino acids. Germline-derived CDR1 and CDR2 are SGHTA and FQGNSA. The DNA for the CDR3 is TGTGCCAGCAGCTTAGCGACGGGGGCGGGCACTGAAGCTTTCTTT. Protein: CASSLATGAGTEAFF.